The next 18 T cell receptor beta chains were all read from a single sample in a study of blood T cell repertoires in COVID-19. Profiled with immunoSEQ multiplex PCR; TCRdb holds only in-frame clones, not every one. The sample shows about 200,000 clones, about nine tenths of them seen only once. What was sequenced was peripheral blood. Source of these receptors: a man between 40 and 49 years old with acute or convalescent COVID-19.

The chain joins TRBV6-4 to TRBJ1-6; 10 nucleotides match TRBD1. The CDR3 has 17 amino acids. Germline CDR1 is MRHNA and CDR2 is SNTAGT. V dropped 3 bases and J dropped 3; count of bases not matched to a gene: 5. In nucleotides, the CDR3 is TGTGCCAGCAGTGAGCTCGGGACAGGGGTCTATAATTCACCCCTCCACTTT. Residues: CASSELGTGVYNSPLHF.

Concerning this clone: One junction end disagrees with the germline gene, perhaps due to a read error. This sequence joins TRBV6-1 and TRBJ1-1, with no clear D. Per germline, CDR1 MNHNS and CDR2 SASEGT. This CDR3 has 16 amino acids. The chain's CDR3 is CASSEAGFQKSTEAFF. CDR3 bases: TGCGCCAGCAGTGAAGCGGGCTTCCAAAAGAGCACTGAAGCTTTCTTT.

This clone was seen a single time. The chain uses TRBV30 and TRBJ2-7; D unresolved. Germline-derived CDR1 and CDR2 are GTSNPN and SVGIG (reference sequence). The V end was cut by 2 bases, the J end by 2 bases, with 13 bases between. This CDR3 is 14 amino acids long. In DNA form, the CDR3 reads TGTGCCTGGAGTAGTGGGCAGGCAGCCTACGAGCAGTACTTC. Its translation is CAWSSGQAAYEQYF.

This clone came up a few times. The rearrangement uses TRBV7-9 and TRBJ2-1; 11 nucleotides line up with TRBD2. J was trimmed by 7 bases and V by 1 base; bases with no gene match: 3. In germline, CDR1 is SEHNR, CDR2 FQNEAQ (reference sequence). The CDR3 totals 15 residues. CDR3 in DNA: TGTGCCAGCAGCTTAGGACTAGCGGGATGGAATGAGCAGTTCTTC. As protein: CASSLGLAGWNEQFF. The complete variable domain, with remaining parts taken from reference TRBV7-9 and TRBJ2-1, reads DTGVSQNPRHKITKRGQNVTFRCDPISEHNRLYWYRQTLGQGPEFLTYFQNEAQLEKSRLLSDRFSAERPKGSFSTLEIQRTEQGDSAMYLCASSLGLAGWNEQFFGPGTRLTVL.

The gene calls are TRBV27 and TRBJ1-2; a possible D gene is TRBD1 (6 bases). Trimming removed 0 bases from V and 8 bases from J, with 10 bases in between. The CDR3 runs to 13 residues. CDR1 and CDR2 from the germline V gene are MNHEY and SMNVEV (reference sequence). CDR3 in amino acids: CASSLSRGKGYTF. The CDR3 bases are TGTGCCAGCAGTTTATCGAGGGGGAAAGGCTACACCTTC.

Here the CDR3 reads CAISESRLQNYGYTF. Here the CDR3 DNA reads TGTGCCATCAGTGAGTCCCGACTGCAAAACTATGGCTACACCTTC. This chain uses TRBV10-3 with TRBJ1-2; D gene ambiguous. Germline V gives CDR1 ENHRY, CDR2 SYGVKD. V shed 0 bases and J shed 2 bases, with 10 bases lying between them. The CDR3 is 15 amino acids.

The V call is TRBV4-3, the J call TRBJ1-3; D not certain. V was cut by 0 bases and J by 0 bases, with 6 bases left in between. Germline V CDR1 and CDR2: LGHNA, YSLEER. This CDR3 is built from 15 residues. The CDR3 here is CASSQDSGSGNTIYF. Here the CDR3 DNA reads TGCGCCAGCAGCCAAGATAGTGGCTCTGGAAACACCATATATTTT.

The chain joins TRBV19 to TRBJ1-3; D gene ambiguous. The V gene's germline CDR1 is LNHDA and CDR2 SQIVND (reference sequence). V dropped 9 bases and J dropped 5 bases, with 14 bases sitting between them. CDR3 length equals 13 residues. CDR3 in amino acids: CASNLRGRNTIYF. The CDR3 DNA reads as TGTGCCAGCAACCTCAGAGGGAGAAACACCATATATTTT.

The rearrangement uses TRBV6-5 and TRBJ2-3; TRBD2 matches at 7 bases. From germline, CDR1 is MNHEY and CDR2 SVGAGI. The CDR3 runs to 12 residues. V dropped 9 bases and J dropped 15; count of bases not matched to a gene: 15. In DNA form, the CDR3 reads TGTGCCAGTGGGACTCGGGCTAGCGGAATATATTTT. Protein: CASGTRASGIYF.

The genes are TRBV7-6 and TRBJ2-2, with 8 nucleotides matching TRBD2. V shed 5 bases, J shed 3 bases, and the junction held 8 bases outside the gene matches. Germline CDR1 reads SGHVS; CDR2 reads FNYEAQ. The CDR3 consists of 16 residues. The CDR3 region is CASSDRTSKHTGELFF. The CDR3 region has the DNA TGTGCCAGCAGCGACCGGACTAGCAAGCACACCGGGGAGCTGTTTTTT.

V usage is TRBV30 and J usage is TRBJ1-3; TRBD1 might be the D (6 bases). This CDR3 comprises 14 residues. The germline gives CDR1 GTSNPN, CDR2 SVGIG (reference sequence). V lost 2 bases, J lost 0 bases, and 8 bases lay in between. The CDR3 spells CAWSTGSSGNTIYF. The CDR3 DNA reads TGTGCCTGGAGTACAGGGAGCTCTGGAAACACCATATATTTT. The full variable domain, completed using reference TRBV30 and TRBJ1-3, is SQTIHQWPATLVQPVGSPLSLECTVEGTSNPNLYWYRQAAGRGLQLLFYSVGIGQISSEVPQNLSASRPQDRQFILSSKKLLLSDSGFYLCAWSTGSSGNTIYFGEGSWLTVV.

The chain uses TRBV7-9 and TRBJ1-5; D gene unclear. This CDR3 is 14 amino acids long. Per the germline V gene, CDR1 is SEHNR and CDR2 is FQNEAQ (reference sequence). Trimming took 2 bases from V and 4 from J, leaving 9 bases between them. The CDR3, as DNA: TGTGCCAGCAGCTTAATGGGAGGGAATCAGCCCCAGCATTTT. This translates into CASSLMGGNQPQHF.

The chain couples TRBV4-3 to TRBJ2-7, with 11 bases matching TRBD1. Germline trimming cut 4 bases from V and 3 bases from J; bases unmatched to any gene: 5. From germline, CDR1 is LGHNA and CDR2 YSLEER. The length of the CDR3 is 15 residues. The CDR3 here is CASSPGTGGFYEQYF. The CDR3 DNA follows: TGCGCCAGCAGCCCTGGGACAGGGGGATTCTACGAGCAGTACTTC.

The chain recombines TRBV2 with TRBJ1-3; the D gene is possibly TRBD1 (5 bases). This CDR3 contains 14 residues. Looked up from germline, CDR1 is SNHLY and CDR2 is FYNNEI. Between the trimmed V and J ends, which lost 3 bases and 9 bases, there was a span of 15 bases. The CDR3 here is CASSELGDWGTIYF. DNA of the CDR3: TGTGCCAGCAGTGAGTTGGGGGACTGGGGCACCATATATTTT.

The chain is built from TRBV5-5 and TRBJ1-1, with TRBD1 identical over 12 bases. The CDR3 totals 15 residues. The junction had 1 base not matched to a gene; V was cut back by 0 bases and J by 4 bases. The germline V gene encodes CDR1 SGHKS and CDR2 YYEKEE (reference sequence). The CDR3 DNA is TGTGCCAGCAGCTTGGTGGGACAGGGGGCCACTGAAGCTTTCTTT. Protein: CASSLVGQGATEAFF.

The chain carries TRBV24-1 and TRBJ2-3; 9 positions match TRBD1. The V segment lost 6 bases and the J segment 3 bases; nucleotides outside the gene matches: 6. This CDR3 has 15 amino acids. Germline V gene sequence: CDR1 KGHDR, CDR2 SFDVKD. The CDR3 DNA is TGTGCCACCAGTACTTCCGGACAGGGGACAGATACGCAGTATTTT. It is translated as CATSTSGQGTDTQYF.

The genes are TRBV7-9 and TRBJ2-5; 8 bases agree with TRBD2. Per the germline V gene, CDR1 is SEHNR and CDR2 is FQNEAQ (reference sequence). The CDR3 is 14 residues long. Losses at the gene ends were 1 base for V and 5 bases for J; bases not matched to a gene: 3. The CDR3 region is CASSLGVAGETQYF. In DNA form, the CDR3 reads TGTGCCAGCAGCTTAGGCGTAGCGGGGGAGACCCAGTACTTC. Based on the CDR3 plus reference TRBV7-9 and TRBJ2-5, the full variable domain is DTGVSQNPRHKITKRGQNVTFRCDPISEHNRLYWYRQTLGQGPEFLTYFQNEAQLEKSRLLSDRFSAERPKGSFSTLEIQRTEQGDSAMYLCASSLGVAGETQYFGPGTRLLVL.

The chain links TRBV6-5 to TRBJ1-1, with D maybe TRBD1 (6 bases). CDR1 and CDR2 (germline): MNHEY, SVGAGI. V was cut by 4 bases and J by 4 bases, with 16 bases left in between. The CDR3 length is 15 residues. The CDR3 region is CASSWTRGQGTEAFF. The DNA of the CDR3 is TGTGCCAGCAGTTGGACCAGGGGTCAGGGCACTGAAGCTTTCTTT.